What follows are 18 T cell receptor beta chains derived from one specimen sequenced in a study of beta chain features in type 1 diabetes. Expressed TCRB transcripts got sequenced, as all isolated RNA was reverse transcribed. TCRdb's copy holds only in-frame clones and misses some; the assay was immunoSEQ multiplex PCR. The data hold 850,000 to 900,000 clones, with roughly 15% observed a single time. Sequencing input: naive CD4+ T cells from blood. Every receptor here comes from a woman between 18 and 30 years old in good health.

In this sample, this clone turned up a few times. The chain links TRBV7-2 to TRBJ2-7; 7 bases align to TRBD2. Looked up from germline, CDR1 is SGHTA and CDR2 is FQGNSA. V shed 3 bases and J 12 bases; nucleotides not matched to a gene: 8. This CDR3 comprises 12 residues. The CDR3 region has the DNA TGTGCCAGCAGCTTTTCGGGGGAGGGCCTGTACTTC. Translated: CASSFSGEGLYF.

This chain uses TRBV19 with TRBJ1-5; 10 bases fit TRBD1. Germline V gene data show CDR1 as LNHDA and CDR2 as SQIVND (reference sequence). The length of the CDR3 is 13 residues. The V gene end was trimmed by 9 bases and the J gene end by 6 bases; junction bases not matched to a gene: 5. The CDR3: CASRDRGFQPQHF. In DNA form, the CDR3 reads TGTGCCAGCCGGGACAGGGGATTTCAGCCCCAGCATTTT.

The chain combines TRBV28 with TRBJ1-1; D ambiguous. Germline V gene data show CDR1 as MDHEN and CDR2 as SYDVKM. This CDR3 is built from 13 residues. Trimming removed 4 bases at V and 6 bases at J, with 12 bases between. The CDR3 nucleotides read TGTGCCAGCAGTTCCCACTTTAGGCCTGAAGCTTTCTTT. Residues: CASSSHFRPEAFF.

The rearrangement joins TRBV5-1 to TRBJ2-1; D possibly matches TRBD1 or TRBD2 (5 bases each). The CDR3 extends over 14 amino acids. The germline V and J ends were trimmed by 4 bases and 4 bases, with 12 bases remaining between them. Germline loops: CDR1 SGHRS, CDR2 YFSETQ. The CDR3 spells CASSGQGDYNEQFF. CDR3 bases: TGCGCCAGCAGCGGGCAGGGAGATTACAATGAGCAGTTCTTC.

The chain links TRBV5-1 to TRBJ2-5, with 9 positions matching TRBD1. From germline, CDR1 is SGHRS and CDR2 YFSETQ. This CDR3 has 14 residues. The V segment lost 4 bases and the J segment 1 base; nucleotides outside the gene matches: 2. CDR3 loop: CASSGGQGQETQYF. CDR3 coding DNA: TGCGCCAGCAGCGGGGGACAGGGCCAAGAGACCCAGTACTTC.

The genes are TRBV5-8 and TRBJ2-5; 8 bases agree with TRBD2. V was clipped by 3 bases and J by 4 bases; unmatched bases: 14. Per germline, CDR1 SGHTS and CDR2 YDEGEE. The CDR3 runs to 17 residues. The CDR3 region is CASSSRSWREASETQYF. CDR3 nucleotide sequence: TGTGCCAGCAGCTCTCGCTCTTGGCGGGAGGCGTCAGAGACCCAGTACTTC.

This chain links TRBV27 with TRBJ2-5, with 10 nucleotides matching TRBD2. J gave up 2 bases and V 6 bases, and 9 bases lay outside the gene matches. The CDR3 runs 16 residues. Germline CDR1 and CDR2: MNHEY and SMNVEV (reference sequence). CDR3 protein: CASSRTWTSGQETQYF. CDR3 bases: TGTGCCAGCAGCCGAACCTGGACTAGCGGACAAGAGACCCAGTACTTC.

V and J are TRBV4-1 and TRBJ2-7; 11 bases match TRBD2. There are 15 residues in the CDR3. Germline CDR1 is MGHRA and CDR2 is YSYEKL. Trimming took 2 bases from V and 2 from J; bases not matched to a gene: 2. CDR3 sequence (DNA): TGCGCCAGCAGCCAACCGACTAGCGGGACCTACGAGCAGTACTTC. It yields the protein CASSQPTSGTYEQYF.

V is TRBV6-5 and J is TRBJ2-5; the D gene is possibly TRBD2 (5 bases). This CDR3 is 15 amino acids long. Germline V CDR1 and CDR2: MNHEY, SVGAGI. V was trimmed by 6 bases and J by 3 bases, leaving 17 bases between them. CDR3: CASSHSELGEETQYF. The CDR3 nucleotides are TGTGCCAGCAGCCACTCCGAACTAGGTGAAGAGACCCAGTACTTC.

CDR3 region: CASSSVRTGELFF. In DNA, the CDR3 is TGTGCCAGCAGCTCAGTAAGGACCGGGGAGCTGTTTTTT. V gene TRBV9 combines with J gene TRBJ2-2; D ambiguous. There are 13 residues in the CDR3. Germline V gene sequence: CDR1 SGDLS, CDR2 YYNGEE. Trimming pared 4 bases from V and 5 bases from J, leaving 9 bases between.

This clone was seen more than once but under ten times. The gene calls are TRBV27 and TRBJ2-3; D not certain. This CDR3 region has 12 residues. Germline CDR1 is MNHEY and CDR2 is SMNVEV (reference sequence). V was pared by 5 bases and J by 6 bases, with 9 bases between. CDR3 residues: CASSPQPDTQYF. CDR3 DNA sequence: TGTGCCAGCAGTCCCCAGCCGGATACGCAGTATTTT.

This clone was detected only a few times. The V and J genes are TRBV28 and TRBJ1-1; D uncertain. Trimming took off 4 bases at V and 0 bases at J, with 6 bases between the two ends. Germline values: CDR1 MDHEN, CDR2 SYDVKM. The CDR3 covers 13 residues. The CDR3 coding sequence is TGTGCCAGCAGTTCACCGGTGAACACTGAAGCTTTCTTT. This translates into CASSSPVNTEAFF. Full variable domain (outside the CDR3, taken from reference TRBV28 and TRBJ1-1): DVKVTQSSRYLVKRTGEKVFLECVQDMDHENMFWYRQDPGLGLRLIYFSYDVKMKEKGDIPEGYSVSREKKERFSLILESASTNQTSMYLCASSSPVNTEAFFGQGTRLTVV.

V and J are TRBV27 and TRBJ1-2, with D possibly TRBD1 on 6 matching bases. The CDR3 sequence is 15 residues long. Trimming removed 4 bases from V and 2 bases from J, with 14 bases in between. CDR1 and CDR2 from the germline V gene are MNHEY and SMNVEV (reference sequence). For the CDR3, the DNA is TGTGCCAGCAGTTCCGGGGGGGCAGGGAACTATGGCTACACCTTC. This encodes CASSSGGAGNYGYTF.

As to this clone: This specimen includes other DNA sequences encoding the same CDR3. The chain has TRBV4-1 and TRBJ2-2; D might be TRBD2 (6 bases). Germline CDR1 reads MGHRA; CDR2 reads YSYEKL. V lost 1 base to trimming and J lost 4 bases, with 7 bases between them. This CDR3 region has 14 residues. The CDR3 DNA sequence: TGCGCCAGCAGCCAAGTGGGGGGCACCGGGGAGCTGTTTTTT. Protein: CASSQVGGTGELFF.

The gene calls are TRBV5-1 and TRBJ2-5; D remains unclear. V lost 1 base and J lost 0, with 10 bases in between. The CDR3 is 15 amino acids. Germline CDR1 and CDR2: SGHRS and YFSETQ. CDR3 nucleotide sequence: TGCGCCAGCAGCTTGACGCGAATAAACCAAGAGACCCAGTACTTC. It yields the protein CASSLTRINQETQYF.

This clone was counted between two and nine times. J is TRBJ1-1 and V is TRBV5-1; unclear D gene. V was pared by 3 bases and J by 1 base, with 13 bases between. The CDR3 consists of 15 residues. Looked up from germline, CDR1 is SGHRS and CDR2 is YFSETQ. The CDR3 here is CASSWRTGRNTEAFF. As DNA, the CDR3 is TGCGCCAGCAGCTGGCGTACCGGACGGAACACTGAAGCTTTCTTT.

This clone was detected a few times. For the CDR3, the DNA is TGTGCCAGTAGAACCCGGGACACTTCCTACGAGCAGTACTTC. Its protein product is CASRTRDTSYEQYF. The chain carries TRBV19 and TRBJ2-7, with a tentative D call TRBD1 (6 bases). The germline gives CDR1 LNHDA, CDR2 SQIVND (reference sequence). The CDR3 length is 14 residues. V was shortened by 6 bases and J by 1 base, with 13 bases between the two germline ends.

The chain uses TRBV7-2 and TRBJ2-2, with D unresolved. Per the germline V gene, CDR1 is SGHTA and CDR2 is FQGNSA. The CDR3 runs 13 residues. Trimming cost V 1 base and J 3 bases, with 3 bases left between them. Here the CDR3 reads CASSLVDTGELFF. The CDR3 DNA reads as TGTGCCAGCAGCTTAGTGGACACCGGGGAGCTGTTTTTT. Variable domain in full (rest from reference TRBV7-2 and TRBJ2-2): GAGVSQSPSNKVTEKGKDVELRCDPISGHTALYWYRQSLGQGLEFLIYFQGNSAPDKSGLPSDRFSAERTGGSVSTLTIQRTQQEDSAVYLCASSLVDTGELFFGEGSRLTVL.